The next 6 T cell receptor beta chains were all read from a single sample in a study of blood T cells in healthy people across ages. PCR was performed a second time for about 7 to 11 cycles using a sample-barcoded 5' primer and a J-beta primer mix. In TCRdb, the 5' RACE reads were re-called with MiXCR into one record per CDR3 protein. Of some 1,500,000 distinct CDR3 sequences listed, around 40% were seen once; the top ten hold around 4%. The sample was blood. These receptor sequences come from a woman younger than 30 in good health.

This chain links TRBV12-3 or TRBV12-4 with TRBJ2-3; 10 bases agree with TRBD1. The CDR3 spans 18 residues. Trimming removed 4 bases from V and 4 bases from J; junction bases left unmatched: 14. The CDR3 protein is CASSWTRDRGYPADTQYF. The DNA for the CDR3 is TGTGCCAGCAGTTGGACCCGGGACAGGGGATACCCCGCAGATACGCAGTATTTT.

This clonotype was seen only a few times. The genes are TRBV9 and TRBJ2-2; D ambiguous. Germline CDR1 SGDLS, CDR2 YYNGEE. V was clipped by 3 bases and J by 5 bases, with 5 bases between them. The CDR3 totals 12 residues. CDR3 nucleotides: TGTGCCAGCAGCGGTCCAACCGGGGAGCTGTTTTTT. The encoded protein is CASSGPTGELFF.

The chain is built from TRBV14 and TRBJ2-1, with TRBD2 identical over 11 bases. The CDR3 has 15 amino acids. Looked up from germline, CDR1 is SGHDN and CDR2 is FVKESK. Germline trimming cut 3 bases from V and 10 bases from J; bases unmatched to any gene: 8. In DNA, the CDR3 is TGTGCCAGCAGCCAGGAGACTAGCGGGACCCACGAGCAGTTCTTC. Translating it yields CASSQETSGTHEQFF. Based on the CDR3 plus reference TRBV14 and TRBJ2-1, the full variable domain is EAGVTQFPSHSVIEKGQTVTLRCDPISGHDNLYWYRRVMGKEIKFLLHFVKESKQDESGMPNNRFLAERTGGTYSTLKVQPAELEDSGVYFCASSQETSGTHEQFFGPGTRLTVL.

The chain recombines TRBV28 with TRBJ2-5, with D unresolved. The DNA end is more similar to TRBJ2-7, so the J call may be wrong. Per germline, CDR1 MDHEN and CDR2 SYDVKM. The CDR3 totals 13 residues. Written as DNA, the CDR3 is TGTGCCAGCAGTTTCAGCGTTCGCTACGAGCAGTACTTC. It translates to CASSFSVRYEQYF.

Ten or more counts support this clonotype. V is TRBV20-1 and J is TRBJ2-1; no reliable D call. The ends were cut back, 3 bases at V and 2 bases at J, with 8 bases in the middle. The CDR3 contains 13 residues. Germline assignment: CDR1 DFQATT and CDR2 SNEGSKA (reference sequence). CDR3 in amino acids: CSARYVAYNEQFF. The CDR3 coding sequence is TGCAGTGCTAGGTATGTCGCCTACAATGAGCAGTTCTTC.

The table lists this clonotype with a count of one. A read error may account for a junction end that differs from germline. The chain has TRBV5-1 and TRBJ2-1, with no clear D. Looked up from germline, CDR1 is SGHRS and CDR2 is YFSETQ. The CDR3 extends over 13 amino acids. The DNA for the CDR3 is TGCGCCAGCAGTTTCGACACTTACAATGGGCAGTTCTTC. Its translation is CASSFDTYNGQFF.